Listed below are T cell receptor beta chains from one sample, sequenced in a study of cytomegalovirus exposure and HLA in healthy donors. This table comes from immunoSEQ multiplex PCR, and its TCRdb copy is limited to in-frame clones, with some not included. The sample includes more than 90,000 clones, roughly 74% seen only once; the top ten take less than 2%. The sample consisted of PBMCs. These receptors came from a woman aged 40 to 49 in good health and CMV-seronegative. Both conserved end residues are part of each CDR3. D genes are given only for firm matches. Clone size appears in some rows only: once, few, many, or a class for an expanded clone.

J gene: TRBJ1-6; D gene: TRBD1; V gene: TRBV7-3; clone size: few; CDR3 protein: CASSRTGVNSPLHF; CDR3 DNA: TGTGCCAGCAGCCGGACAGGGGTCAATTCACCCCTCCACTTT
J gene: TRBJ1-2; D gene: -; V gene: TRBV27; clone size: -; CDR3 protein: CASSLEPNLIYGYTF; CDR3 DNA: TGTGCCAGCAGTTTAGAGCCTAACCTTATCTATGGCTACACCTTC
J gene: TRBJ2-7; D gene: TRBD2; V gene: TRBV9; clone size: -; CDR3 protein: CASSSRAGVAYEQYF; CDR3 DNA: TGTGCCAGCAGCTCCCGAGCGGGAGTAGCCTACGAGCAGTACTTC
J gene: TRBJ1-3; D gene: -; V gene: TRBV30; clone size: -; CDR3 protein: CAWNPNSGNTIYF; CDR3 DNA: TGTGCCTGGAACCCTAACTCTGGAAACACCATATATTTT
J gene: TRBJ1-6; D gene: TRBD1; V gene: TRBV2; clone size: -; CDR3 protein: CASSRDRVSPLHF; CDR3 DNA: TGTGCCAGCAGTCGGGACAGGGTCTCACCCCTCCACTTT
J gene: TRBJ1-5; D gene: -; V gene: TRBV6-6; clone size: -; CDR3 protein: CASSYLRGDSNQPQHF; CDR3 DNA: TGTGCCAGCAGTTACCTCAGGGGAGATAGCAATCAGCCCCAGCATTTT
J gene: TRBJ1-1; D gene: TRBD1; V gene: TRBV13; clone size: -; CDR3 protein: CASSLDRGGAFF; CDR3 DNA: TGTGCCAGCAGCTTGGACAGGGGTGGAGCTTTCTTT
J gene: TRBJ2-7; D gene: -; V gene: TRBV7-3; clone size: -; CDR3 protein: CASSFVGRDEQYF; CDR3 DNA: TGTGCCAGCAGCTTTGTGGGCCGCGACGAGCAGTACTTC
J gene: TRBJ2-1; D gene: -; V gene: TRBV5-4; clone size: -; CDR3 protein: CASSSGSRATHNEQFF; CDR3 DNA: TGTGCCAGCAGCTCCGGATCTAGAGCAACTCACAATGAGCAGTTCTTC
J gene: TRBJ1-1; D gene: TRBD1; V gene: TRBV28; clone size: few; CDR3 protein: CASSGPGQGNTEAFF; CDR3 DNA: TGTGCCAGCAGTGGCCCGGGACAGGGGAACACTGAAGCTTTCTTT
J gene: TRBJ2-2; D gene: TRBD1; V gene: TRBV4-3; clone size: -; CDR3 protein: CASSQDDVLAGGPRGELFF; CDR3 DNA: TGCGCCAGCAGCCAAGATGATGTCTTGGCAGGGGGCCCGCGGGGGGAGCTGTTTTTT
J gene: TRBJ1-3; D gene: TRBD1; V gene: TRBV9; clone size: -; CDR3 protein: CASSAHGQGSGNTIYF; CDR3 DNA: TGTGCCAGCAGCGCCCACGGACAGGGTTCTGGAAACACCATATATTTT
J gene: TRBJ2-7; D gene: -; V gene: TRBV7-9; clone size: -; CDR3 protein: CSSSLAGTATREQYF; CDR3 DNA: TGTTCCAGCAGCTTGGCGGGGACAGCAACGCGGGAGCAGTACTTC
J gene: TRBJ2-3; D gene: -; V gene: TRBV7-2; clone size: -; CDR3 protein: CASSPGGWTDTQYF; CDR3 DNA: TGTGCCAGCAGCCCCGGAGGCTGGACAGATACGCAGTATTTT
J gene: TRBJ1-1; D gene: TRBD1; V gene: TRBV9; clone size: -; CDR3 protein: CASSETGGTGAFF; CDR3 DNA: TGTGCCAGCAGCGAGACAGGGGGCACTGGAGCTTTCTTT
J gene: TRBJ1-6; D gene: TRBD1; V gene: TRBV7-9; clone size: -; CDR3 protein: CATSPSQGDNSPLHF; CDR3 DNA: TGTGCCACTTCCCCATCACAGGGGGATAATTCACCCCTCCACTTT
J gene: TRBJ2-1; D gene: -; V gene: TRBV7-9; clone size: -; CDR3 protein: CASSRDTNEQFF; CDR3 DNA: TGTGCCAGCAGCCGTGACACGAATGAGCAGTTCTTC
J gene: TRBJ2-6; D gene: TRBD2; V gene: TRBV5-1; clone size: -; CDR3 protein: CASTHLAGASGANVLTF; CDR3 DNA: TGCGCCAGCACCCATCTAGCGGGGGCCTCTGGGGCCAACGTCCTGACTTTC
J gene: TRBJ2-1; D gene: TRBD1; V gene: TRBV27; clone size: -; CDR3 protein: CASTGGGRYNEQFF; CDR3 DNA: TGTGCCAGCACAGGGGGCGGAAGGTACAATGAGCAGTTCTTC
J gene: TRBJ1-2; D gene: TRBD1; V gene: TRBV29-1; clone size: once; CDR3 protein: CSVEETGWGYTF; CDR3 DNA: TGCAGCGTTGAGGAGACAGGGTGGGGCTACACCTTC
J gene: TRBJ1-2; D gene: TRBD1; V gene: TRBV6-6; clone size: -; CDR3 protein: CASRNGQGLNYGYTF; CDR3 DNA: TGTGCCAGCCGGAACGGACAGGGGTTGAACTATGGCTACACCTTC
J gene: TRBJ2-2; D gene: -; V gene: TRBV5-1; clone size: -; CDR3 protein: CASSRLMLDTGELFF; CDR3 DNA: TGCGCCAGCAGCCGGCTAATGCTAGATACCGGGGAGCTGTTTTTT
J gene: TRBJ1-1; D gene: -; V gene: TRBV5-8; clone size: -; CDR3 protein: CASVRGGGRNTEAFF; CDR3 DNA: TGTGCCAGCGTCCGAGGGGGGGGAAGGAACACTGAAGCTTTCTTT
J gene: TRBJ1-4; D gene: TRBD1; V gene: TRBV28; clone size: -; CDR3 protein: CASSQPQGVREKLFF; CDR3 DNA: TGTGCCAGCAGCCAGCCACAGGGGGTTAGAGAAAAACTGTTTTTT
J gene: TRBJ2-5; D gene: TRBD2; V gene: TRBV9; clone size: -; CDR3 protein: CASSVVGSGGQETQYF; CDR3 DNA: TGTGCCAGCAGCGTAGTGGGTAGCGGGGGCCAAGAGACCCAGTACTTC
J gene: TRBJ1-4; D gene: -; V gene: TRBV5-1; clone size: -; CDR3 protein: CASSAGINEKLFF; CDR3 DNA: TGCGCCAGCAGCGCGGGGATTAATGAAAAACTGTTTTTT
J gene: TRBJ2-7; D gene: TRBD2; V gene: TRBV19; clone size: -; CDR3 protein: CASSTSGTSSYEQYF; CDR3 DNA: TGTGCCAGTAGTACCTCCGGGACTAGCTCCTACGAGCAGTACTTC
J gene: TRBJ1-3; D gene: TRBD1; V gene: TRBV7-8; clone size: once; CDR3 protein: CASSLVQGTGNAIYF; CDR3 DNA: TGTGCCAGCAGCTTAGTACAGGGGACTGGAAACGCCATATATTTT
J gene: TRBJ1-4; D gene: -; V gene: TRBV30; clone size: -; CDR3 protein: CAWSPGITNEKLFF; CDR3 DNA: TGTGCCTGGAGTCCGGGAATAACTAATGAAAAACTGTTTTTT
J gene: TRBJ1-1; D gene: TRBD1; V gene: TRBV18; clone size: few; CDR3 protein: CASSPFRDRMNTEAFF; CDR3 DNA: TGTGCCAGCTCACCCTTTAGGGACAGGATGAACACTGAAGCTTTCTTT
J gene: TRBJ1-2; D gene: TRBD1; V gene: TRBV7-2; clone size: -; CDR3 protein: CASSLGGDRPYGYTF; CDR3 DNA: TGTGCCAGCAGCTTAGGTGGGGACAGACCCTATGGCTACACCTTC
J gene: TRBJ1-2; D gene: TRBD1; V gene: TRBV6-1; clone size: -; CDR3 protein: CASSRTGQGGYGYTF; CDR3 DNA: TGTGCCAGCAGTCGAACCGGACAGGGAGGGTATGGCTACACCTTC
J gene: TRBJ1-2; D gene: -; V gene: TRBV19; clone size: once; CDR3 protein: CASRPVQSYGYTF; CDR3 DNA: TGTGCCAGTAGGCCGGTACAGAGCTATGGCTACACCTTC
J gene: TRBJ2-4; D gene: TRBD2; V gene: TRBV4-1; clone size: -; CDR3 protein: CASSPGLAENIQYF; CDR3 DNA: TGCGCCAGCAGCCCGGGACTAGCGGAAAACATTCAGTACTTC
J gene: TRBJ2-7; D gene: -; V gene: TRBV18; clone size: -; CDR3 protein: CASSPGQTEQYF; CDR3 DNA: TGTGCCAGCTCACCAGGCCAGACAGAGCAGTACTTC
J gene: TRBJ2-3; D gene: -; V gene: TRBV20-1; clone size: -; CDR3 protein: CSATQDTQYF; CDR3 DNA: TGCAGTGCTACCCAGGATACGCAGTATTTT
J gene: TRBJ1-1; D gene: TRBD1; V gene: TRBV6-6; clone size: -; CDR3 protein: CASRPGQMNTEAFF; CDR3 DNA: TGTGCCAGCAGACCGGGACAGATGAACACTGAAGCTTTCTTT
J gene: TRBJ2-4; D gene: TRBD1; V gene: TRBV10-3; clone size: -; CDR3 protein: CAISERDRENIQYF; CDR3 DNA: TGTGCCATCAGTGAGAGGGACAGGGAAAACATTCAGTACTTC
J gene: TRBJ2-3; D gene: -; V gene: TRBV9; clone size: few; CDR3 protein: CASSAPSGADTQYF; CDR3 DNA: TGTGCCAGCAGCGCCCCCTCGGGTGCAGATACGCAGTATTTT
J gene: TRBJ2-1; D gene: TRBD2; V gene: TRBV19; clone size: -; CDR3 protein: CASSSRTSGRHSEQFF; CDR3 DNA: TGTGCCAGTAGTTCTCGGACTAGCGGGAGACATAGTGAGCAGTTCTTC